This entry is about one T cell receptor (beta chain). CDR3 length equals 11 residues. Germline V gene lookup returns CDR1 MNHNY and CDR2 SVGAGI (reference sequence). With 6 bases removed from V and 3 bases from J, the gap between germline ends came to 5 bases. TCRdb's table, derived via immunoSEQ multiplex PCR, lists solely in-frame clones and lacks some. The data contain 10,000 or so clones, about 87% of them singletons. The source of the sample is a study of PD-1 blockade in classical Hodgkin lymphoma. Specified time point: cycle 4 day 1 (C4D1), after 6 weeks of nivolumab. Following autologous stem cell transplantation, relapse occurred in every patient, and exposure to brentuximab vedotin varied.

This TCR was recovered from a human donor with classical Hodgkin lymphoma. The V gene is TRBV6-6, the J gene TRBJ1-1; D is ambiguous. The input for sequencing was peripheral blood mononuclear cells (PBMCs), taken before the fourth cycle of nivolumab. CDR3 sequence reads: CASSRDTEAFF. Written as DNA, the CDR3 is TGTGCCAGCAGCCGGGACACTGAAGCTTTCTTT.